These T cell receptor beta chains were read from a single sample in a study of regulatory T cells in long-lasting Graves disease. Using its own MiXCR run on the multiplex PCR reads, TCRdb lists one record per CDR3 protein. Here the sample spans roughly 350,000 distinct CDR3 sequences, over 15% being singletons. The same data also went into a second study, on T cells in Graves' hyperthyroidism and ophthalmopathy.

The material was peripheral blood mononuclear cells (PBMCs), obtained at new diagnosis, from a patient treated with antithyroid drugs. The receptors were gathered from a middle-aged man with Graves disease. Both conserved end residues are part of each CDR3. A D gene is named only where the DNA matches it firmly. Clone size is given for some rows only: seen once, a few or many times, or a class if the clone is expanded.

j_call,d_call,v_call,clone_size,cdr3_aa,cdr3_nt
TRBJ1-1,TRBD1,TRBV2,many,CASTGTGRTEAFF,TGTGCCAGCACCGGGACAGGGAGGACTGAAGCTTTCTTT
TRBJ1-2,NA,TRBV28,many,CASIDPRAANYGYTF,TGTGCCAGCATCGATCCCCGGGCAGCTAACTATGGCTACACCTTC
TRBJ2-7,TRBD1,TRBV28,NA,CASRATGSEQYF,TGTGCCAGCAGAGCGACAGGGTCCGAGCAGTACTTC
TRBJ2-5,NA,TRBV6-2/TRBV6-3,NA,CASSYSTIETGKETQYF,TGTGCCAGCAGTTACTCGACCATTGAGACGGGTAAAGAGACCCAGTACTTC
TRBJ1-2,NA,TRBV2,many,CASGWRDYGYTF,TGTGCATCGGGATGGAGGGACTATGGCTACACCTTC
TRBJ2-7,NA,TRBV7-9,few,CASSHERSSYEQYF,TGTGCCAGCAGCCATGAAAGGAGCTCCTACGAGCAGTACTTC
TRBJ2-2,NA,TRBV25-1,NA,CASEGRAQRTGELFF,TGTGCCTCCGAGGGACGAGCACAGAGAACCGGGGAGCTGTTTTTT
TRBJ2-2,TRBD1,TRBV7-3,many,CASSDGQGSVWAGELFF,TGTGCCAGCAGCGACGGACAGGGGTCCGTCTGGGCCGGGGAGCTGTTTTTT
TRBJ2-5,NA,TRBV29-1,few,CSVIGIQETQYF,TGCAGCGTTATTGGCATCCAAGAGACCCAGTACTTC
TRBJ1-1,TRBD1,TRBV4-1,many,CASSQDRQGWTTEAFF,TGCGCCAGCAGCCAAGACCGACAGGGTTGGACCACTGAAGCTTTCTTT
TRBJ1-1,NA,TRBV28,NA,CASSLQIGIGAFF,TGTGCCAGCAGTTTACAGATCGGGATTGGGGCTTTCTTT
TRBJ1-2,NA,TRBV5-1,NA,CASSYTGFEGYTF,TGCGCCAGCAGCTATACAGGGTTTGAGGGCTACACCTTC
TRBJ2-3,TRBD1,TRBV30,many,CAWGPGQVTDTQYF,TGTGCCTGGGGGCCGGGACAGGTCACAGATACGCAGTATTTT
TRBJ2-2,NA,TRBV12-3/TRBV12-4,many,CASSFTGRTGELFF,TGTGCCAGCAGTTTCACAGGGCGGACCGGGGAGCTGTTTTTT